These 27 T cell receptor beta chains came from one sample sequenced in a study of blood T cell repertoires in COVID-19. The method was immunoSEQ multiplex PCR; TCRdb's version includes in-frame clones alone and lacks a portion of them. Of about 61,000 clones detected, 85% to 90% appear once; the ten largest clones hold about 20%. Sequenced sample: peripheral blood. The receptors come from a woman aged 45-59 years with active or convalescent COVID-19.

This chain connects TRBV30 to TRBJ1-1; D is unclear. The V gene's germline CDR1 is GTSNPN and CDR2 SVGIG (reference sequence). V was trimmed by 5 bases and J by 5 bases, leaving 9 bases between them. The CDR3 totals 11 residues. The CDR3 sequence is CAWAAGTEAFF. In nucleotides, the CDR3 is TGTGCCTGGGCAGCGGGAACTGAAGCTTTCTTT.

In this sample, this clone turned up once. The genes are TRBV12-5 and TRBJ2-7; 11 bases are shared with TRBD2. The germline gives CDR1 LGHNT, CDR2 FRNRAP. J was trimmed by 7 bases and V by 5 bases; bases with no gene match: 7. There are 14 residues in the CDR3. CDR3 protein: CASGPTSGNGEQYF. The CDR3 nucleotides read TGTGCTAGTGGTCCGACTAGCGGGAATGGGGAGCAGTACTTC.

CDR3 region: CASSSHSFAIQYF. CDR3 in DNA: TGTGCCAGCAGTTCCCACAGTTTCGCCATTCAGTACTTC. This chain links TRBV27 with TRBJ2-4; D is unclear. V was clipped by 4 bases and J by 9 bases, with 13 bases between them. The CDR3 is made up of 13 amino acids. Per germline, CDR1 MNHEY and CDR2 SMNVEV (reference sequence).

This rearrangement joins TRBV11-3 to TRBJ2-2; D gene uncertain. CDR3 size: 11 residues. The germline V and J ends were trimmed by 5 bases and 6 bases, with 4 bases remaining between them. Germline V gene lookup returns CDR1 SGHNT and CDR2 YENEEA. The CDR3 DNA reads TGTGCCAGCAGCCTATCCGGGGAGCTGTTTTTT. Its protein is CASSLSGELFF.

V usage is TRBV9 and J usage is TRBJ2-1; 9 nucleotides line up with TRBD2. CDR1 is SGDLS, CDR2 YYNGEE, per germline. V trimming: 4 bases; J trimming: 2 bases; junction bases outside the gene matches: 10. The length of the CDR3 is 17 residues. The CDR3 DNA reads TGTGCCAGCAGCTCTAGCCCGGCTAGCGGGACCTACAATGAGCAGTTCTTC. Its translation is CASSSSPASGTYNEQFF.

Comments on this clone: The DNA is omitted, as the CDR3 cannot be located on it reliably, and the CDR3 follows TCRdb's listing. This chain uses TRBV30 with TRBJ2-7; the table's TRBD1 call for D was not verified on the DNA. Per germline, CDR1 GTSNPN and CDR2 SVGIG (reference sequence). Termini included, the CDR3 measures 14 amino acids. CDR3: CAWSDPWGTGTSPF.

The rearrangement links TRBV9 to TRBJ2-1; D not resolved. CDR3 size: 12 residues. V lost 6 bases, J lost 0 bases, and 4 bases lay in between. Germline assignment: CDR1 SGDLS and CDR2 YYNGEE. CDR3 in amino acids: CASTSSYNEQFF. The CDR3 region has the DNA TGTGCCAGCACTAGCTCCTACAATGAGCAGTTCTTC.

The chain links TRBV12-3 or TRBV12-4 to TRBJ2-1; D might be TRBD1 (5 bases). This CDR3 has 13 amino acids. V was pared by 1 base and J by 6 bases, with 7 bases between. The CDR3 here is CASSLGRVNEQFF. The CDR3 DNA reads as TGTGCCAGCAGTTTAGGCAGGGTCAATGAGCAGTTCTTC.

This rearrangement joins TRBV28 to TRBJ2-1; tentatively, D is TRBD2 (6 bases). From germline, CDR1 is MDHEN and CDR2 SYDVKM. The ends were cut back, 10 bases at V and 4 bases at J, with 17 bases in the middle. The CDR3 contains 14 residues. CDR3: CATKWEEAYNEQFF. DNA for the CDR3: TGTGCCACAAAATGGGAGGAGGCTTACAATGAGCAGTTCTTC.

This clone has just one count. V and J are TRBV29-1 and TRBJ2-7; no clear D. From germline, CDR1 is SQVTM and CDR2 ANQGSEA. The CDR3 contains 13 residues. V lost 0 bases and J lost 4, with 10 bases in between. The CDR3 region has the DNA TGCAGCGTTGAAGATCGGCCGGGTTACGAGCAGTACTTC. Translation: CSVEDRPGYEQYF.

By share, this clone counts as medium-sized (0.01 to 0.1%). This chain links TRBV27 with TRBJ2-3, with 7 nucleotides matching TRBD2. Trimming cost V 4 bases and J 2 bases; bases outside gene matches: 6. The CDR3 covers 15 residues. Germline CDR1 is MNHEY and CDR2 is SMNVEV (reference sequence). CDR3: CASSYGTTNTDTQYF. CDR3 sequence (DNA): TGTGCCAGCAGTTACGGGACTACAAACACAGATACGCAGTATTTT.

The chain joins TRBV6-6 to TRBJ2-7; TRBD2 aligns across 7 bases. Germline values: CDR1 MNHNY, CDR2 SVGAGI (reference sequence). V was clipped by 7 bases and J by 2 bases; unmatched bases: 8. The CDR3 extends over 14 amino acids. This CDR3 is CASNRGDFTYEQYF. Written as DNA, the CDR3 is TGTGCCAGCAACCGGGGGGATTTCACCTACGAGCAGTACTTC.

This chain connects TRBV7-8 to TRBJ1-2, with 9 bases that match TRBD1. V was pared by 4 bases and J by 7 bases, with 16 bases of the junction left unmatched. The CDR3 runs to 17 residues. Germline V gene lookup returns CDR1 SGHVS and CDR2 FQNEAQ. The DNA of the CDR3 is TGTGCCAGCAGCTCTCTACAGGGGGCAACTTGGTTCAGTGGCTACACCTTC. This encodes CASSSLQGATWFSGYTF.

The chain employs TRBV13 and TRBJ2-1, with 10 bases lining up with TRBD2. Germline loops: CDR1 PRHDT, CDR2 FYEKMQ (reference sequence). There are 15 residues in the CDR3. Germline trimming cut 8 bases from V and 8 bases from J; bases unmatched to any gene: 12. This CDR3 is CASRLGLAGDYEQFF. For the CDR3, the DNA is TGTGCCAGCCGACTAGGCCTAGCGGGAGACTATGAGCAGTTCTTC.

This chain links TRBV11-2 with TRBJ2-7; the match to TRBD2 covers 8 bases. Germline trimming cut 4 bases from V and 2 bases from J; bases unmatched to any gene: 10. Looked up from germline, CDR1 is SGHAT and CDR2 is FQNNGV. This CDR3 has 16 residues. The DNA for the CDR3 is TGTGCCAGCAGCTCCGAGCGGGAGTTAACTCCCTACGAGCAGTACTTC. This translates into CASSSERELTPYEQYF.

The CDR3 loop is CAWIAAPSSGANVLTF. CDR3 DNA sequence: TGTGCCTGGATTGCAGCGCCGAGCTCTGGGGCCAACGTCCTGACTTTC. The rearrangement links TRBV30 to TRBJ2-6, with unresolved D. Germline V CDR1 and CDR2: GTSNPN, SVGIG (reference sequence). The V end lost 4 bases, the J end lost 0 bases, and 13 bases lay between the germline ends. This CDR3 spans 16 amino acids.

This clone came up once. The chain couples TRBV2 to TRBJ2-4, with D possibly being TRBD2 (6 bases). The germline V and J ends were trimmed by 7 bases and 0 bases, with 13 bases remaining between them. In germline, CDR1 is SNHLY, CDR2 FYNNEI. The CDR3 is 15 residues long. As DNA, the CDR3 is TGTGCCAGCATCGAGGGACTCCTAGCCAAAAACATTCAGTACTTC. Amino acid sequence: CASIEGLLAKNIQYF.

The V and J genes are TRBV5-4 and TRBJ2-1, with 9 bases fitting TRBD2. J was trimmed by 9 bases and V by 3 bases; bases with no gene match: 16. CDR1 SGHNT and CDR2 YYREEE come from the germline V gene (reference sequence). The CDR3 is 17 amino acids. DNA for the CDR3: TGTGCCAGCAGCTCCCGGGCGGGAGGGCCGCAAGCGGTTGAGCAGTTCTTC. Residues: CASSSRAGGPQAVEQFF.

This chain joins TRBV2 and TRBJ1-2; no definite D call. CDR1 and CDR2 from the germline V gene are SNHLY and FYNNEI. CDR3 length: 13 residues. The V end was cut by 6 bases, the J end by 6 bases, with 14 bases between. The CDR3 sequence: CASSGPLANGYTF. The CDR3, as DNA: TGTGCCAGCAGCGGACCGCTAGCTAATGGCTACACCTTC.

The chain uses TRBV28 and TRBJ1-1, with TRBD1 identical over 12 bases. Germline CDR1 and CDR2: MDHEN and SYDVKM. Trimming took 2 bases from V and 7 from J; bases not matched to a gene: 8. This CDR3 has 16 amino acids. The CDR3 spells CASSLGGQGARGEAFF. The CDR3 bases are TGTGCCAGCAGTTTAGGGGGACAGGGGGCGCGGGGTGAAGCTTTCTTT.

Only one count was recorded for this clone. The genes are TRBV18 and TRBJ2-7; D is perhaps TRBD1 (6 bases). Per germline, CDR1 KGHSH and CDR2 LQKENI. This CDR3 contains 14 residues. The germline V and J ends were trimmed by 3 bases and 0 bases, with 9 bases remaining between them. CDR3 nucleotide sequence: TGTGCCAGCTCACCCCCGGACAGCTCCTACGAGCAGTACTTC. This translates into CASSPPDSSYEQYF.

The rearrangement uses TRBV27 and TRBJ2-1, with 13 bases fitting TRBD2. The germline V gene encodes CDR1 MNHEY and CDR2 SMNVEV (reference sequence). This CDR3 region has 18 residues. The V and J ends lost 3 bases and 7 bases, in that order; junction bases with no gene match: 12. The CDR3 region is CASSLGYGTSGMVNEQFF. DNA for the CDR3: TGTGCCAGCAGTTTGGGATACGGGACTAGCGGGATGGTGAATGAGCAGTTCTTC.

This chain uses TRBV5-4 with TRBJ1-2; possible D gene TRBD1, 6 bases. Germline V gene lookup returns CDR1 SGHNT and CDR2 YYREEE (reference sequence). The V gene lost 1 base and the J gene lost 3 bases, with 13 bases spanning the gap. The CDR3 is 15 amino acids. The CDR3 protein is CASSLRARGDYGYTF. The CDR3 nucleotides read TGTGCCAGCAGCTTGAGGGCCAGGGGCGACTATGGCTACACCTTC.

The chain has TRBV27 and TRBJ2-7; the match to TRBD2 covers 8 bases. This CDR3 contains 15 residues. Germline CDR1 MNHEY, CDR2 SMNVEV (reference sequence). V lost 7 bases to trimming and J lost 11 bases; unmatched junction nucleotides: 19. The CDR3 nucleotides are TGTGCCAGCAAAGACAACTTAGCGGGATTAGGTAGGAAGTACTTC. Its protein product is CASKDNLAGLGRKYF.

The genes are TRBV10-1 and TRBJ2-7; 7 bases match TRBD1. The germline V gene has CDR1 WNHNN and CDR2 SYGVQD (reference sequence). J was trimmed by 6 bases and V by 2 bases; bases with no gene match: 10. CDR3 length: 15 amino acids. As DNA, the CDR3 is TGCGCCAGCAGTGAGCGACGTGGAAGGACAGGCGAGCAGTACTTC. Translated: CASSERRGRTGEQYF.

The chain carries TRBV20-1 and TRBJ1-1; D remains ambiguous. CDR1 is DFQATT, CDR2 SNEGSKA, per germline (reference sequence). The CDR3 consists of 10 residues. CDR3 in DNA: TGCAGGAGCTGGAACACTGAAGCTTTCTTT. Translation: CRSWNTEAFF.

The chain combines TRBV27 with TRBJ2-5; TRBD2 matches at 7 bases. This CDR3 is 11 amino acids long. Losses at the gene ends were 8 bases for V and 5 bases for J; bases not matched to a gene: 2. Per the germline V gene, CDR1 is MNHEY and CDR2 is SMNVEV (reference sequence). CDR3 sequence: CASYGGETQYF. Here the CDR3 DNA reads TGTGCCAGCTACGGGGGGGAGACCCAGTACTTC.